The rows below give T cell receptor beta chains drawn from one sample of a study of molecular identifiers for immune sequencing clone quantification. TCRdb re-called the PCR reads through MiXCR, storing one row per CDR3 protein. The sample records about half a million distinct CDR3 sequences, roughly 23% being singletons. The source material was naive CD8+ T cells from blood, with Jurkat cell RNA spiked in. All receptors come from a human donor in good health. Some libraries in this study had Jurkat cell RNA spiked in. The CDR3 runs from the conserved cysteine through the conserved F or W. A D gene is named only where the DNA matches it firmly. Not every row has a clone size; where given, it reads once, few, many or a size class.

clone_size: many; j_call: TRBJ2-3; d_call: .; v_call: TRBV4-1; cdr3_aa: CASSQVSSAPTDTQYF; cdr3_nt: TGCGCCAGCAGCCAAGTCTCTAGCGCCCCCACAGATACGCAGTATTTT
clone_size: few; j_call: TRBJ2-2; d_call: .; v_call: TRBV7-9; cdr3_aa: CASRSPKGSTGELFF; cdr3_nt: TGTGCCAGCCGCTCCCCCAAGGGAAGCACCGGGGAGCTGTTTTTT
clone_size: .; j_call: TRBJ2-3; d_call: TRBD2; v_call: TRBV12-3/TRBV12-4; cdr3_aa: CASSAGGADTQYF; cdr3_nt: TGTGCCAGCAGTGCCGGGGGGGCGGATACGCAGTATTTT
clone_size: .; j_call: TRBJ2-1; d_call: TRBD2; v_call: TRBV7-8; cdr3_aa: CASSPLAGGLHSEQFF; cdr3_nt: TGTGCCAGCAGCCCACTAGCGGGGGGGCTCCACAGTGAGCAGTTCTTC
clone_size: few; j_call: TRBJ2-4; d_call: .; v_call: TRBV3-1; cdr3_aa: CASSQGGTKNIQYF; cdr3_nt: TGTGCCAGCAGCCAAGGGGGCACCAAAAACATTCAGTACTTC
clone_size: .; j_call: TRBJ1-1; d_call: .; v_call: TRBV20-1; cdr3_aa: CSARTPGAEAFF; cdr3_nt: TGCAGTGCTAGAACGCCGGGGGCTGAAGCTTTCTTT
clone_size: many; j_call: TRBJ2-7; d_call: .; v_call: TRBV4-2; cdr3_aa: CASSPGHLSYEQYF; cdr3_nt: TGTGCCAGCAGCCCGGGACACCTCTCCTACGAGCAGTACTTC
clone_size: many; j_call: TRBJ2-7; d_call: TRBD1; v_call: TRBV28; cdr3_aa: CASSARQGPYEQYF; cdr3_nt: TGTGCCAGCAGCGCTCGACAGGGCCCCTACGAGCAGTACTTC
clone_size: few; j_call: TRBJ1-2; d_call: TRBD1; v_call: TRBV19; cdr3_aa: CASRQGQFYGYTF; cdr3_nt: TGTGCCAGTCGACAGGGGCAATTCTATGGCTACACCTTC
clone_size: few; j_call: TRBJ2-7; d_call: .; v_call: TRBV30; cdr3_aa: CAWSPDGGTEQYF; cdr3_nt: TGTGCCTGGAGCCCCGATGGGGGGACCGAGCAGTACTTC
clone_size: .; j_call: TRBJ2-7; d_call: TRBD2; v_call: TRBV20-1; cdr3_aa: CSALEDRLAVPYEQYF; cdr3_nt: TGCAGTGCTCTGGAGGATCGACTAGCGGTACCCTACGAGCAGTACTTC
clone_size: many; j_call: TRBJ2-3; d_call: .; v_call: TRBV7-9; cdr3_aa: CASSLGGIDTQYF; cdr3_nt: TGTGCCAGCAGCTTAGGGGGTATAGATACGCAGTATTTT
clone_size: .; j_call: TRBJ1-2; d_call: .; v_call: TRBV6-5; cdr3_aa: CASSPLSGNYGYTF; cdr3_nt: TGTGCCAGCAGCCCCCTCTCAGGGAACTATGGCTACACCTTC
clone_size: many; j_call: TRBJ2-5; d_call: .; v_call: TRBV12-3/TRBV12-4; cdr3_aa: CASSPGRFYQETQYF; cdr3_nt: TGTGCCAGCAGTCCCGGACGGTTTTACCAAGAGACCCAGTACTTC
clone_size: many; j_call: TRBJ2-2; d_call: .; v_call: TRBV19; cdr3_aa: CASSTGQNTGELFF; cdr3_nt: TGTGCCAGTAGCACGGGACAGAACACCGGGGAGCTGTTTTTT
clone_size: few; j_call: TRBJ1-2; d_call: TRBD1; v_call: TRBV7-9; cdr3_aa: CASSSGQGAVGYGYTF; cdr3_nt: TGTGCCAGCAGCTCGGGACAGGGGGCCGTCGGCTATGGCTACACCTTC
clone_size: many; j_call: TRBJ2-7; d_call: TRBD1; v_call: TRBV12-5; cdr3_aa: CASGLGDSYEQYF; cdr3_nt: TGTGCTAGTGGTTTGGGGGACAGCTACGAGCAGTACTTC
clone_size: few; j_call: TRBJ2-1; d_call: TRBD1; v_call: TRBV27; cdr3_aa: CASSRGDRGKEALNEQFF; cdr3_nt: TGTGCCAGCAGTAGGGGCGACAGGGGAAAGGAGGCACTAAATGAGCAGTTCTTC
clone_size: few; j_call: TRBJ1-4; d_call: TRBD1; v_call: TRBV12-3/TRBV12-4; cdr3_aa: CASSSPGTGGEKLFF; cdr3_nt: TGTGCCAGCAGTTCTCCCGGGACAGGGGGTGAAAAACTGTTTTTT
clone_size: .; j_call: TRBJ2-7; d_call: TRBD1; v_call: TRBV18; cdr3_aa: CASSRGQEYGQYF; cdr3_nt: TGTGCCAGCTCACGAGGACAGGAGTACGGGCAGTACTTC
clone_size: few; j_call: TRBJ2-1; d_call: .; v_call: TRBV12-3/TRBV12-4; cdr3_aa: CASTPDGSSYNEQFF; cdr3_nt: TGTGCCAGCACCCCCGACGGAAGCTCCTACAATGAGCAGTTCTTC
clone_size: many; j_call: TRBJ2-7; d_call: TRBD2; v_call: TRBV4-3; cdr3_aa: CASSQSLAGGQYEQYF; cdr3_nt: TGCGCCAGCAGCCAATCTCTAGCGGGAGGGCAATACGAGCAGTACTTC
clone_size: .; j_call: TRBJ2-1; d_call: .; v_call: TRBV7-9; cdr3_aa: CASSPSQILSVYNEQFF; cdr3_nt: TGTGCCAGCAGCCCAAGTCAGATTTTGAGCGTCTACAATGAGCAGTTCTTC
clone_size: many; j_call: TRBJ1-5; d_call: TRBD1; v_call: TRBV2; cdr3_aa: CASSGGQGNQPQHF; cdr3_nt: TGTGCCAGCAGTGGGGGACAGGGGAATCAGCCCCAGCATTTT
clone_size: many; j_call: TRBJ2-7; d_call: .; v_call: TRBV28; cdr3_aa: CASSPTGRYYEQYF; cdr3_nt: TGTGCCAGCAGCCCCACGGGACGGTACTACGAGCAGTACTTC
clone_size: many; j_call: TRBJ2-5; d_call: .; v_call: TRBV7-3; cdr3_aa: CASSLIGGLQETQYF; cdr3_nt: TGTGCCAGCAGCTTAATTGGAGGGTTGCAAGAGACCCAGTACTTC
clone_size: .; j_call: TRBJ2-7; d_call: TRBD2; v_call: TRBV5-6; cdr3_aa: CASSGMGLAGTYEQYF; cdr3_nt: TGTGCCAGCAGCGGAATGGGACTAGCGGGAACCTACGAGCAGTACTTC
clone_size: many; j_call: TRBJ2-3; d_call: TRBD1; v_call: TRBV4-1; cdr3_aa: CASSPGQGGADTQYF; cdr3_nt: TGCGCCAGCAGCCCGGGACAGGGTGGCGCAGATACGCAGTATTTT